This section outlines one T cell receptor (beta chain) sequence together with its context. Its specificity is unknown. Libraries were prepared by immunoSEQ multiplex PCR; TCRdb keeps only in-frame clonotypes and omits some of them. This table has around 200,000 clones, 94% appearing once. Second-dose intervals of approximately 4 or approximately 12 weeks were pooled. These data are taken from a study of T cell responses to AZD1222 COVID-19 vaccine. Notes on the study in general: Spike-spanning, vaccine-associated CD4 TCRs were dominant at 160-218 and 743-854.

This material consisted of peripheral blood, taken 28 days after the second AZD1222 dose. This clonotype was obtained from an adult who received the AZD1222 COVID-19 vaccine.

CDR3 loop: CASSVTLAASYNEQFF. CDR3 in DNA: TGTGCCAGCAGCGTTACCCTAGCTGCATCCTACAATGAGCAGTTCTTC. This chain joins TRBV5-6 and TRBJ2-1; TRBD2 might be the D (5 bases). Between the trimmed V and J ends, which lost 4 bases and 1 base, there was a span of 15 bases. This CDR3 region has 16 residues. Germline-derived CDR1 and CDR2 are SGHDT and YYEEEE. Full variable domain (outside the CDR3, taken from reference TRBV5-6 and TRBJ2-1): DAGVTQSPTHLIKTRGQQVTLRCSPKSGHDTVSWYQQALGQGPQFIFQYYEEEERQRGNFPDRFSGHQFPNYSSELNVNALLLGDSALYLCASSVTLAASYNEQFFGPGTRLTVL.